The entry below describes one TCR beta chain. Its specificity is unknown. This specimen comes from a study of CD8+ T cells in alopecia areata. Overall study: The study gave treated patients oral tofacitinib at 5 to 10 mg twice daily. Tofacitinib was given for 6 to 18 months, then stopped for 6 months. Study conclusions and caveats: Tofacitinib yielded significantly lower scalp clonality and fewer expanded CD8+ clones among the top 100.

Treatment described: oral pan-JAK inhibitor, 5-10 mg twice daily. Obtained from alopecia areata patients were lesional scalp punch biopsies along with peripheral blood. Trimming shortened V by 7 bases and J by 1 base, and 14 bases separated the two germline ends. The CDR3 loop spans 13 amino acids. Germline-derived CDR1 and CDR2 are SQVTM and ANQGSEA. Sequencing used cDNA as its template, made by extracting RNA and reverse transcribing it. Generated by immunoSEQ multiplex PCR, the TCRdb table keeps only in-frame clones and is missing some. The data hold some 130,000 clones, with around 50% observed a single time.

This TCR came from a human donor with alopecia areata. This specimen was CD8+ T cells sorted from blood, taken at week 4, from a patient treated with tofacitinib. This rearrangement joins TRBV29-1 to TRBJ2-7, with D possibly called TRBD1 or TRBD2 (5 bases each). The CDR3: CSAGDGASYEQYF. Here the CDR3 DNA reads TGCAGCGCCGGGGACGGGGCGTCCTACGAGCAGTACTTC.